The 29 T cell receptor beta chains given below trace back to one sample, sequenced in a study of a mutant IDH1 vaccine in newly diagnosed glioma. The time point was: baseline, week 1 (first vaccination visit). The treatment denotes: pre-vaccination baseline after standard-of-care therapy. Method: immunoSEQ multiplex PCR; TCRdb's copy keeps in-frame clones and lacks some. The sample lists about 38,000 clones; more than 90% were seen once. The sample consisted of PBMCs, taken from a glioma patient treated with radiotherapy, temozolomide or both. The source is a young man with glioma.

This clone came up once. The chain couples TRBV6-6 to TRBJ1-4; D gene unclear. The germline V gene has CDR1 MNHNY and CDR2 SVGAGI (reference sequence). CDR3 length: 14 amino acids. V shed 3 bases and J shed 5 bases, with 10 bases lying between them. Here the CDR3 reads CASSYLEPNEKLFF. For the CDR3, the DNA is TGTGCCAGCAGTTATCTGGAACCCAATGAAAAACTGTTTTTT.

The J gene is TRBJ1-3, the V gene TRBV30, with TRBD1 as a possible D gene (6 bases). CDR1 GTSNPN and CDR2 SVGIG come from the germline V gene (reference sequence). V was cut by 3 bases and J by 0 bases, with 15 bases left in between. CDR3 length: 16 amino acids. CDR3 protein: CAWSHPGTSSGNTIYF. The CDR3 bases are TGTGCCTGGAGCCACCCAGGGACAAGCTCTGGAAACACCATATATTTT. Drawing the rest from reference TRBV30 and TRBJ1-3, the complete variable domain is SQTIHQWPATLVQPVGSPLSLECTVEGTSNPNLYWYRQAAGRGLQLLFYSVGIGQISSEVPQNLSASRPQDRQFILSSKKLLLSDSGFYLCAWSHPGTSSGNTIYFGEGSWLTVV.

This clone was found once. The gene calls are TRBV30 and TRBJ1-4; D is unresolved. CDR3 length: 14 residues. V lost 2 bases and J 10 bases, leaving 17 bases between the germline ends. The germline CDR1 and CDR2 sequences are GTSNPN and SVGIG (reference sequence). The CDR3 is CAWSPGRPVGKLFF. CDR3 sequence (DNA): TGTGCCTGGAGTCCTGGACGTCCGGTTGGAAAACTGTTTTTT.

V gene TRBV7-2 combines with J gene TRBJ2-7, with D maybe TRBD1 (5 bases). Trimming stripped 1 base from V and 7 bases from J, with 14 bases between. Germline assignment: CDR1 SGHTA and CDR2 FQGNSA. This CDR3 is 14 amino acids long. The CDR3 DNA sequence: TGTGCCAGCAGCTTAGAGGCAGGGTCCGGAGAGCAGTACTTC. The encoded protein is CASSLEAGSGEQYF.

The V gene is TRBV15, the J gene TRBJ2-7; D tentatively fits TRBD1 or TRBD2 (5 bases each). CDR3 length equals 13 residues. Germline V gene data show CDR1 as LNHNV and CDR2 as YYDKDF (reference sequence). Trimming took 0 bases from V and 4 from J, leaving 7 bases between them. CDR3 residues: CATSRDGAYEQYF. The CDR3, as DNA: TGTGCCACCAGCAGAGACGGGGCATACGAGCAGTACTTC.

The rearrangement joins TRBV13 to TRBJ1-2; D remains ambiguous. The CDR3 sequence is 12 residues long. The germline V gene has CDR1 PRHDT and CDR2 FYEKMQ (reference sequence). V dropped 1 base and J dropped 8 bases, with 8 bases sitting between them. The CDR3 loop reads CASSLAREGYTF. DNA for the CDR3: TGTGCCAGCAGCTTAGCTCGGGAGGGCTACACCTTC.

The V and J genes are TRBV25-1 and TRBJ2-5; TRBD2 matches 8 bases. The junction had 9 bases not matched to a gene; V was cut back by 2 bases and J by 7 bases. The length of the CDR3 is 15 residues. CDR1 and CDR2 (germline): MGHDK, SYGVNS. This CDR3 reads CASSEPDFGRGTQYF. The CDR3 DNA follows: TGTGCCAGCAGTGAACCTGACTTCGGGAGGGGGACCCAGTACTTC.

Only a few counts were recorded for this clone. The genes are TRBV5-6 and TRBJ1-1; a possible D gene is TRBD1 (5 bases). The CDR3 contains 13 residues. V shed 6 bases and J shed 5 bases, with 14 bases lying between them. Germline CDR1 reads SGHDT; CDR2 reads YYEEEE. The CDR3 coding sequence is TGTGCCAGCAACTTCGCTGGGGGTACTGAAGCTTTCTTT. It translates to CASNFAGGTEAFF.

This chain joins TRBV29-1 and TRBJ1-1; a possible D gene is TRBD1 (5 bases). The CDR3 loop spans 13 amino acids. Trimming took off 2 bases at V and 4 bases at J, with 11 bases between the two ends. The germline CDR1 and CDR2 sequences are SQVTM and ANQGSEA. This chain's CDR3 is CSVERDPSTEAFF. CDR3 DNA sequence: TGCAGCGTTGAAAGGGACCCGAGCACTGAAGCTTTCTTT.

This chain connects TRBV29-1 to TRBJ2-3; TRBD1 matches 8 bases. With V trimmed by 7 bases and J by 6 bases, 6 bases remained unmatched. CDR1 is SQVTM and CDR2 is ANQGSEA in the germline V gene. This CDR3 spans 12 amino acids. In nucleotides, the CDR3 is TGCAGCGGGAGACAGGGGAGGGATACGCAGTATTTT. Protein sequence: CSGRQGRDTQYF.

This chain joins TRBV4-1 and TRBJ2-5; TRBD2 aligns across 9 bases. Germline V lookup: CDR1 MGHRA, CDR2 YSYEKL. This CDR3 spans 17 amino acids. V shed 4 bases, J shed 1 base, and the junction held 10 bases outside the gene matches. CDR3 coding DNA: TGCGCCAGCAGCCCTAGAGGCCTAGCGGGGACCCAAGAGACCCAGTACTTC. The encoded protein is CASSPRGLAGTQETQYF.

In this sample, this clone turned up once. The gene calls are TRBV4-1 and TRBJ2-7; 8 bases agree with TRBD1. Germline V gene sequence: CDR1 MGHRA, CDR2 YSYEKL. The CDR3 has 17 residues. V lost 1 base and J lost 4; bases outside the gene matches: 12. DNA for the CDR3: TGCGCCAGCAGCCAAGCCGGAACCGGGACAGGAAGATACGAGCAGTACTTC. Protein: CASSQAGTGTGRYEQYF.

The V gene is TRBV7-2, the J gene TRBJ1-1, with TRBD1 matching over 8 bases. The CDR3 spans 14 residues. Germline-derived CDR1 and CDR2 are SGHTA and FQGNSA. Trimming cost V 4 bases and J 6 bases; bases outside gene matches: 7. The CDR3: CASSSRTGGAEAFF. CDR3 sequence (DNA): TGTGCCAGCAGCTCTAGAACAGGGGGGGCTGAAGCTTTCTTT. The full variable domain, completed using reference TRBV7-2 and TRBJ1-1, is GAGVSQSPSNKVTEKGKDVELRCDPISGHTALYWYRQSLGQGLEFLIYFQGNSAPDKSGLPSDRFSAERTGGSVSTLTIQRTQQEDSAVYLCASSSRTGGAEAFFGQGTRLTVV.

This clone has just a few counts. The rearrangement joins TRBV28 to TRBJ1-4; D is ambiguous. The CDR3 length is 14 residues. With 6 bases removed from V and 8 bases from J, the gap between germline ends came to 16 bases. From germline, CDR1 is MDHEN and CDR2 SYDVKM. CDR3 nucleotides: TGTGCCAGCAGACGCACCGCAAGCGGCGAAAAACTGTTTTTT. Amino acids: CASRRTASGEKLFF. The whole variable domain, remainder taken from reference TRBV28 and TRBJ1-4, is DVKVTQSSRYLVKRTGEKVFLECVQDMDHENMFWYRQDPGLGLRLIYFSYDVKMKEKGDIPEGYSVSREKKERFSLILESASTNQTSMYLCASRRTASGEKLFFGSGTQLSVL.

This clone came up a few times. The rearrangement links TRBV14 to TRBJ1-3; 10 positions match TRBD1. V lost 3 bases and J lost 5; bases outside the gene matches: 4. The length of the CDR3 is 15 residues. Germline assignment: CDR1 SGHDN and CDR2 FVKESK. In nucleotides, the CDR3 is TGTGCCAGCAGCCAGGGACAGGGGAGAAGAAACACCATATATTTT. This translates into CASSQGQGRRNTIYF.

The V gene is TRBV4-3, the J gene TRBJ2-7; D may be TRBD1 or TRBD2 (5 bases each). Germline V CDR1 and CDR2: LGHNA, YSLEER. There are 14 residues in the CDR3. Trimming took off 1 base at V and 3 bases at J, with 10 bases between the two ends. CDR3 sequence reads: CASSQVRGDYEQYF. CDR3 DNA: TGCGCCAGCAGCCAAGTAAGGGGAGACTACGAGCAGTACTTC.

This clone appeared a single time. This sequence joins TRBV19 and TRBJ1-1; D remains ambiguous. V lost 5 bases to trimming and J lost 5 bases, with 21 bases between them. Germline lookup yields CDR1 LNHDA and CDR2 SQIVND (reference sequence). This CDR3 has 16 amino acids. CDR3 region: CASSATSHLLRTEAFF. In DNA form, the CDR3 reads TGTGCCAGTAGTGCCACGTCCCACCTCCTGAGGACTGAAGCTTTCTTT.

The chain has TRBV7-2 and TRBJ1-2; 8 nucleotides align to TRBD1. The J segment lost 6 bases and the V segment lost 6 bases, leaving 12 bases of the junction unmatched. CDR1 is SGHTA and CDR2 is FQGNSA in the germline V gene. The CDR3 is made up of 15 amino acids. The CDR3 region is CASSKLQGVGDGYTF. The CDR3 DNA reads as TGTGCCAGCAGTAAATTACAGGGGGTTGGGGATGGCTACACCTTC.

The V call is TRBV14, the J call TRBJ2-1, with 13 bases that match TRBD2. V gave up 0 bases and J gave up 8 bases; unmatched junction bases: 7. The CDR3 sequence is 17 residues long. Germline CDR1 SGHDN, CDR2 FVKESK. CDR3: CASSQDLGLAGPYEQFF. Here the CDR3 DNA reads TGTGCCAGCAGCCAAGATCTGGGACTAGCGGGACCCTATGAGCAGTTCTTC.

The gene calls are TRBV7-2 and TRBJ1-2, with D unresolved. The CDR3 runs to 15 residues. CDR1 is SGHTA and CDR2 is FQGNSA in the germline V gene. Trimming took 5 bases from V and 5 from J, leaving 18 bases between them. The CDR3: CASSLSGPLYYGYTF. The CDR3 region has the DNA TGTGCCAGCAGCCTAAGCGGGCCGCTATATTATGGCTACACCTTC.

The gene calls are TRBV5-6 and TRBJ1-1; 7 nucleotides match TRBD1. CDR1 is SGHDT, CDR2 YYEEEE, per germline. The CDR3 has 15 residues. Germline trimming cut 0 bases from V and 4 bases from J; bases unmatched to any gene: 6. The CDR3 DNA reads as TGTGCCAGCAGCTTGGTTGAGGGGGCGCTCACTGAAGCTTTCTTT. The encoded protein is CASSLVEGALTEAFF.

The J gene is TRBJ1-3, the V gene TRBV14; no reliable D call. Germline CDR1 is SGHDN and CDR2 is FVKESK. Trimming left V 2 bases short and J 0 bases short, with 8 bases between. The CDR3 totals 15 residues. The CDR3 here is CASSQSLLSGNTIYF. In DNA, the CDR3 is TGTGCCAGCAGCCAAAGTTTACTCTCTGGAAACACCATATATTTT.

The table lists this clone with a few counts. The genes are TRBV4-2 and TRBJ1-1; D is undetermined. This CDR3 spans 15 amino acids. Trimming removed 0 bases from V and 5 bases from J, with 13 bases in between. Germline V gene sequence: CDR1 LGHNA, CDR2 YNFKEQ. The CDR3 sequence: CASSQDARGGTEAFF. The CDR3 nucleotides are TGTGCCAGCAGCCAAGATGCCCGGGGTGGGACTGAAGCTTTCTTT.

The rearrangement uses TRBV5-1 and TRBJ2-3, with D perhaps given as TRBD1 or TRBD2 (5 bases each). V was trimmed by 0 bases and J by 1 base, leaving 12 bases between them. This CDR3 region has 16 residues. Per germline, CDR1 SGHRS and CDR2 YFSETQ. CDR3 residues: CASSLGTRGRTDTQYF. Written as DNA, the CDR3 is TGCGCCAGCAGCTTGGGTACCCGGGGCCGCACAGATACGCAGTATTTT. Combining the CDR3 with reference TRBV5-1 and TRBJ2-3 gives the whole variable domain KAGVTQTPRYLIKTRGQQVTLSCSPISGHRSVSWYQQTPGQGLQFLFEYFSETQRNKGNFPGRFSGRQFSNSRSEMNVSTLELGDSALYLCASSLGTRGRTDTQYFGPGTRLTVL.

There are a few counts of this clone. V gene TRBV2 combines with J gene TRBJ2-1; D not resolved. Trimming left V 8 bases short and J 7 bases short, with 12 bases between. Germline-derived CDR1 and CDR2 are SNHLY and FYNNEI. The CDR3 is 12 residues long. The DNA of the CDR3 is TGTGCCAGCCGCCTATTTGGGAATGAGCAGTTCTTC. Its translation is CASRLFGNEQFF.

J is TRBJ2-6 and V is TRBV5-1; 9 nucleotides match TRBD1. The V and J ends lost 4 bases and 4 bases, in that order; junction bases with no gene match: 6. This CDR3 comprises 16 residues. The V gene's germline CDR1 is SGHRS and CDR2 YFSETQ. DNA for the CDR3: TGCGCCAGCAGCGGGGACAGGGTGAGAGGGGCCAACGTCCTGACTTTC. This encodes CASSGDRVRGANVLTF.

The V and J genes are TRBV5-1 and TRBJ1-1; 11 bases map to TRBD1. There are 14 residues in the CDR3. V dropped 4 bases and J dropped 6; count of bases not matched to a gene: 5. CDR1 SGHRS and CDR2 YFSETQ come from the germline V gene. This CDR3 is CASSEGQGDPEAFF. The CDR3 region has the DNA TGCGCCAGCAGCGAGGGACAGGGGGACCCTGAAGCTTTCTTT. Full variable domain (outside the CDR3, taken from reference TRBV5-1 and TRBJ1-1): KAGVTQTPRYLIKTRGQQVTLSCSPISGHRSVSWYQQTPGQGLQFLFEYFSETQRNKGNFPGRFSGRQFSNSRSEMNVSTLELGDSALYLCASSEGQGDPEAFFGQGTRLTVV.

V and J are TRBV7-6 and TRBJ2-5, with D possibly TRBD1 on 6 matching bases. CDR1 SGHVS and CDR2 FNYEAQ come from the germline V gene. The V end lost 5 bases, the J end lost 4 bases, and 17 bases lay between the germline ends. CDR3 size: 15 residues. CDR3 nucleotide sequence: TGTGCCAGCAGCCCTAGCAGGGGAGATGGAGAGACCCAGTACTTC. It specifies CASSPSRGDGETQYF. Using reference TRBV7-6 and TRBJ2-5 for the parts outside the CDR3, the full variable domain is GAGVSQSPRYKVTKRGQDVALRCDPISGHVSLYWYRQALGQGPEFLTYFNYEAQQDKSGLPNDRFSAERPEGSISTLTIQRTEQRDSAMYRCASSPSRGDGETQYFGPGTRLLVL.

The chain uses TRBV5-6 and TRBJ2-7; 8 bases fit TRBD1. Germline trimming cut 4 bases from V and 2 bases from J; bases unmatched to any gene: 5. CDR3 length equals 14 residues. The germline CDR1 and CDR2 sequences are SGHDT and YYEEEE. CDR3 bases: TGTGCCAGCAGCGCGGACAGGGCGCCCTACGAGCAGTACTTC. Encoded protein: CASSADRAPYEQYF.